This T cell receptor (beta chain) was retrieved from a study of cytomegalovirus exposure and HLA in healthy donors. The primer mix had 60 Vbeta and 13 Jbeta primers. Libraries were prepared by immunoSEQ multiplex PCR; TCRdb keeps only in-frame clonotypes and omits some of them. The data contain around 130,000 clones, around 77% of them singletons. Study-wide results and limits: Excluded were some V segments that proved indistinguishable, including TRBV6-2 and TRBV6-3. Presence/absence comparisons presumed near-even sequencing depth among donors. As confirmed in vitro, three CMV-associated chains were specific for CMV antigens.

After removal of 4 bases from V and 2 bases from J, the junction contained 2 bases not matched to a gene. Germline CDR1 SGHRS, CDR2 YFSETQ. The CDR3 contains 13 residues. A remark on this clone: Its cognate antigen is unknown.

This sequence joins TRBV5-1 and TRBJ2-5; 7 bases agree with TRBD1. This receptor was obtained from a woman aged 55-70 years in good health and CMV-seronegative. Material: PBMCs. The CDR3 DNA is TGCGCCAGCAGCCCGGGACAGCAAGAGACCCAGTACTTC. It is translated as CASSPGQQETQYF.